This T cell receptor (beta chain) was documented in a study of blood T cell repertoires in COVID-19. Background on the study: In each case, the material was cDNA or gDNA derived from T cells, B-cell-depleted T cells, or PBMCs.

The V end lost 1 base, the J end lost 10 bases, and 13 bases lay between the germline ends. Germline CDR1 reads LGHDT; CDR2 reads YNNKEL (reference sequence). CDR3 length: 13 amino acids. Only in-frame clones appear in the TCRdb table, and some are missing; sequencing was by immunoSEQ multiplex PCR. The sample records hundreds of thousands of clones, roughly 89% being singletons. This TCR derives from a woman in her forties or fifties with COVID-19, enrolled during active disease. The V call is TRBV3-1 (or the pseudogene TRBV3-2), the J call TRBJ1-2; D may be TRBD1 (5 bases). Sequencing was done on a sample of peripheral blood. The DNA for the CDR3 is TGTGCCAGCAGCCAAGGGGGCGGGGGGATCTACACCTTC. Translating it yields CASSQGGGGIYTF.